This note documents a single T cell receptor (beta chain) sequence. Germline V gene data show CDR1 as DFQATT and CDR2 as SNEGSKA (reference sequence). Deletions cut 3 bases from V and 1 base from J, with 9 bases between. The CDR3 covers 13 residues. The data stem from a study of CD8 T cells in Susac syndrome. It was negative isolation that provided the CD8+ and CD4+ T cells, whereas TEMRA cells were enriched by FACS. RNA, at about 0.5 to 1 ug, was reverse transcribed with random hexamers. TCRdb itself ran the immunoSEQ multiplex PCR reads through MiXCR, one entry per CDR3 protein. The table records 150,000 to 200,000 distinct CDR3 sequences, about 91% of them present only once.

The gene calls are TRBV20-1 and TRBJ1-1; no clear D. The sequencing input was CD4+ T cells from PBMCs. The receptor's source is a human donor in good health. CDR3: CSASRFGNTEAFF. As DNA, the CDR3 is TGCAGTGCTAGTCGGTTTGGGAACACTGAAGCTTTCTTT.